The sequence of this TCR beta chain was determined in a study of T cell clonality in common variable immunodeficiency. Study-wide points: Shared TCRbeta clones were fewer between CVID subjects than controls. TCRbeta clonality was increased in CVID versus healthy controls.

Repertoires were generated with immunoSEQ multiplex PCR, while TCRdb's copy carries only in-frame clones and drops some. The repertoire has 80,000 or so clones, none seen only once; the ten largest take around 0.8%. Germline CDR1 is KGHSH and CDR2 is LQKENI. Trimming left V 2 bases short and J 2 bases short, with 6 bases between. The CDR3 is 14 amino acids. This clone was observed many times. Its antigen is undetermined. The missing CDR3 end, 3 residues past where the read stops, is filled in from the germline J gene. Sample: peripheral blood mononuclear cells. The TCR originated in a person between 18 and 69 years old in good health. The chain is built from TRBV18 and TRBJ1-4; D is undetermined. The sequenced CDR3 bases are TGTGCCAGCTCACCATCAGGCACTAATGAAAAA. This sequence encodes CASSPSGTNEK. The full CDR3 sequence reads CASSPSGTNEKLFF. Combining the CDR3 with reference TRBV18 and TRBJ1-4 gives the whole variable domain NAGVMQNPRHLVRRRGQEARLRCSPMKGHSHVYWYRQLPEEGLKFMVYLQKENIIDESGMPKERFSAEFPKEGPSILRIQQVVRGDSAAYFCASSPSGTNEKLFFGSGTQLSVL.